Presented here are 18 T cell receptor beta chains from one specimen sequenced in a study of blood T cell repertoires in COVID-19. Only in-frame clones appear in the TCRdb table, and some are missing; sequencing was by immunoSEQ multiplex PCR. This repertoire shows some 250,000 clones, under 90% found once; its top ten account for 2.5% to 3%. The sequencing input was peripheral blood. The receptors derive from a woman aged 55-75 years with active or convalescent COVID-19.

In this sample, this clone turned up once. The CDR3 nucleotides are TGTGCCAGCAGCGGGCCTAGCGGGGGGGCCTACAATGAGCAGTTCTTC. It codes for CASSGPSGGAYNEQFF. The gene calls are TRBV9 and TRBJ2-1; the match to TRBD2 covers 12 bases. This CDR3 has 16 residues. CDR1 SGDLS and CDR2 YYNGEE come from the germline V gene. V dropped 3 bases and J dropped 2; count of bases not matched to a gene: 3. Together with reference TRBV9 and TRBJ2-1, the CDR3 gives the full variable domain: DSGVTQTPKHLITATGQRVTLRCSPRSGDLSVYWYQQSLDQGLQFLIQYYNGEERAKGNILERFSAQQFPDLHSELNLSSLELGDSALYFCASSGPSGGAYNEQFFGPGTRLTVL.

The V gene is TRBV11-2, the J gene TRBJ2-7, with D possibly matching TRBD1 (5 bases). The germline V gene has CDR1 SGHAT and CDR2 FQNNGV. The V gene lost 2 bases and the J gene lost 5 bases, with 13 bases spanning the gap. The CDR3 length is 14 residues. The CDR3 coding sequence is TGTGCCAGCAGCTTAATGCCAGGGTTGGACGAGCAGTACTTC. It codes for CASSLMPGLDEQYF.

The chain recombines TRBV2 with TRBJ1-6, with D possibly being TRBD1 (6 bases). CDR3 length: 15 amino acids. The germline gives CDR1 SNHLY, CDR2 FYNNEI. Trimming left V 4 bases short and J 8 bases short, with 15 bases between. The CDR3 region has the DNA TGTGCCAGCAGTGGGTGGGGGACACGGGATTCACCCCTCCACTTT. Translating gives CASSGWGTRDSPLHF.

The J gene is TRBJ2-5, the V gene TRBV2; tentative D call: TRBD2 (5 bases). CDR1 is SNHLY, CDR2 FYNNEI, per germline. V shed 0 bases and J shed 4 bases, with 9 bases lying between them. This CDR3 is 14 amino acids long. The CDR3 region has the DNA TGTGCCAGCAGTGAAGCTGGACGGGGAGAGACCCAGTACTTC. This gives the protein CASSEAGRGETQYF.

The rearrangement links TRBV10-3 to TRBJ1-2, with TRBD1 identical over 7 bases. CDR1 is ENHRY and CDR2 is SYGVKD in the germline V gene. V shed 5 bases and J 6 bases; nucleotides not matched to a gene: 3. This CDR3 has 12 residues. The CDR3 spells CAISNTGDGYTF. In DNA, the CDR3 is TGTGCCATCAGTAACACAGGGGATGGCTACACCTTC.

Remarks on this clone: This sample also contains other DNA sequences that code for the same CDR3. This chain links TRBV29-1 with TRBJ1-1, with D unclear. Trimming left V 4 bases short and J 1 base short, with 4 bases between. Germline V lookup: CDR1 SQVTM, CDR2 ANQGSEA. This CDR3 spans 11 amino acids. The CDR3 DNA sequence: TGCAGCGTTGTGCGGAACACTGAAGCTTTCTTT. This encodes CSVVRNTEAFF.

The V gene is TRBV9, the J gene TRBJ1-2; TRBD1 agrees at 8 bases. CDR1 and CDR2 (germline): SGDLS, YYNGEE. The CDR3 is made up of 13 amino acids. With V trimmed by 8 bases and J by 4 bases, 7 bases remained unmatched. The CDR3 sequence is CASYGGQVYGYTF. For the CDR3, the DNA is TGTGCCAGTTACGGGGGACAGGTCTATGGCTACACCTTC.

V gene TRBV5-1 combines with J gene TRBJ1-4; D gene uncertain. V gave up 0 bases and J gave up 5 bases, with 11 bases separating them. CDR1 is SGHRS, CDR2 YFSETQ, per germline. The CDR3 runs 15 residues. CDR3 protein: CASSLDWSRNEKLFF. The CDR3 coding sequence is TGCGCCAGCAGCTTGGATTGGAGCCGAAATGAAAAACTGTTTTTT.

The chain carries TRBV9 and TRBJ2-7; 11 nucleotides line up with TRBD1. Germline trimming cut 2 bases from V and 10 bases from J; bases unmatched to any gene: 8. Germline values: CDR1 SGDLS, CDR2 YYNGEE. The CDR3 is made up of 14 amino acids. CDR3 coding DNA: TGTGCCAGCAGCGTCTCCGGACAGGGGGCGCGACAGTACTTC. Translated: CASSVSGQGARQYF.

The DNA of the CDR3 is TGTGCCAGTTCCCTAGCGGGGGGCGGAGATACGCAGTATTTT. This sequence encodes CASSLAGGGDTQYF. The chain has TRBV9 and TRBJ2-3, with 11 bases matching TRBD2. CDR1 SGDLS and CDR2 YYNGEE come from the germline V gene. This CDR3 has 14 residues. Unmatched junction bases numbered 7, after V lost 8 bases and J lost 5 bases.

The chain carries TRBV24-1 and TRBJ1-1; D gene ambiguous. Germline V lookup: CDR1 KGHDR, CDR2 SFDVKD. V was pared by 0 bases and J by 5 bases, with 6 bases between. CDR3 length: 13 residues. The chain's CDR3 is CATSDLSGTEAFF. In DNA, the CDR3 is TGTGCCACCAGTGATTTGTCGGGGACTGAAGCTTTCTTT.

J is TRBJ2-3 and V is TRBV24-1; D possibly corresponds to TRBD1 (6 bases). Germline V gene data show CDR1 as KGHDR and CDR2 as SFDVKD. The CDR3 is made up of 15 amino acids. V lost 5 bases and J 7 bases, leaving 18 bases between the germline ends. The CDR3 reads CATSGSQGLVNTQYF. The CDR3 DNA sequence: TGTGCCACCAGTGGAAGTCAGGGGCTTGTAAATACGCAGTATTTT.

The V call is TRBV5-5, the J call TRBJ2-6; 9 bases map to TRBD1. This CDR3 is 18 amino acids long. Germline CDR1 is SGHKS and CDR2 is YYEKEE (reference sequence). J was trimmed by 0 bases and V by 0 bases; bases with no gene match: 4. CDR3 residues: CASSLAGTGLSGANVLTF. The CDR3 DNA is TGTGCCAGCAGCTTGGCCGGGACAGGGCTCTCTGGGGCCAACGTCCTGACTTTC.

The genes are TRBV9 and TRBJ2-7, with 10 nucleotides matching TRBD2. The germline gives CDR1 SGDLS, CDR2 YYNGEE. With 2 bases clipped from V and 6 bases from J, the junction kept 11 bases outside the gene matches. The CDR3 totals 16 residues. Here the CDR3 DNA reads TGTGCCAGCAGCGTGGTAGCGGGGGGAGGAGTTAGCGAGCAGTACTTC. Translated: CASSVVAGGGVSEQYF.

This chain joins TRBV5-1 and TRBJ1-3; TRBD1 might be the D (6 bases). The CDR3 spans 15 residues. CDR1 is SGHRS, CDR2 YFSETQ, per germline. The V end lost 4 bases, the J end lost 0 bases, and 11 bases lay between the germline ends. CDR3 sequence: CASSLRGGSGNTIYF. For the CDR3, the DNA is TGCGCCAGCAGCCTGAGGGGGGGCTCTGGAAACACCATATATTTT.

This sequence joins TRBV7-2 and TRBJ2-4; 8 positions match TRBD2. Germline loops: CDR1 SGHTA, CDR2 FQGNSA. With 3 bases clipped from V and 8 bases from J, the junction kept 9 bases outside the gene matches. The CDR3 has 15 amino acids. This CDR3 reads CASSFRPGLEDIQYF. The CDR3 DNA follows: TGTGCCAGCAGCTTTCGTCCGGGACTAGAGGACATTCAGTACTTC.

A remark on this clone: One end of the junction does not line up with germline, which may come from a read error. The chain joins TRBV5-4 to TRBJ2-5; 8 nucleotides line up with TRBD2. The germline V gene has CDR1 SGHNT and CDR2 YYREEE (reference sequence). The CDR3 totals 19 residues. The CDR3 nucleotides read TGTGCCAGCAGCTTCAGTCCCAATGGCGGGGGGCAGGATCAAGGGACCCAGTACTTC. Its translation: CASSFSPNGGGQDQGTQYF.

This chain links TRBV18 with TRBJ1-3; 10 bases are shared with TRBD1. Germline CDR1 and CDR2: KGHSH and LQKENI. This CDR3 contains 17 residues. V shed 6 bases, J shed 0 bases, and the junction held 8 bases outside the gene matches. This CDR3 is CASSRRTGGDSGNTIYF. DNA of the CDR3: TGTGCCAGCTCCCGACGGACAGGGGGAGACTCTGGAAACACCATATATTTT.